Listed here is a single T cell receptor (beta chain). Its target is unknown. These data originate in a study of blood T cells in healthy people across ages. Study-wide results and limits: It was the long-lived donors that had more naive CD4+ cells and higher diversity than aged donors.

Primed by a sample-barcoded 5' primer and a J-beta primer mix, a second PCR proceeded for roughly 6 to 12 cycles. A template-switch adaptor containing 12 random nucleotides labeled each cDNA molecule. Every sample returned 2.5 million or more CDR3-containing paired-end reads. TCRdb reprocessed the 5' RACE reads via MiXCR and lists one record per CDR3 protein. The sample has 1,100,000 or so distinct CDR3 sequences; more than 35% are singletons. This clonotype was obtained from a woman aged 60-70 years in good health. Sequencing used blood.

The CDR3: CASSLGQGLSGANVLTF. The CDR3 coding sequence is TGTGCCAGCAGCCTCGGACAGGGCCTCTCTGGGGCCAACGTCCTGACTTTC. This chain uses TRBV3-1 with TRBJ2-6; 8 positions match TRBD1. Germline CDR1 is LGHDT and CDR2 is YNNKEL (reference sequence). There are 17 residues in the CDR3. The ends lost 4 bases at V and 0 bases at J; junction bases unmatched: 5.